A single sample gave rise to the 16 T cell receptor beta chains below, sequenced in a study of blood T cell repertoires in COVID-19. Produced via immunoSEQ multiplex PCR; TCRdb's table is partial and in-frame only. The sample contains hundreds of thousands of clones, almost 85% of which appear only once. The sequencing input was PBMCs or T cells enriched from blood (not recorded which). The receptors come from a woman between 45 and 60 years old with acute COVID-19.

DNA for the CDR3: TGTGCCATCAGTGCACAGAACACTGAAGCTTTCTTT. Protein product: CAISAQNTEAFF. This rearrangement joins TRBV10-3 to TRBJ1-1, with no clear D. Deletions cut 4 bases from V and 1 base from J, with 4 bases between. The CDR3 covers 12 residues. CDR1 and CDR2 (germline): ENHRY, SYGVKD.

This rearrangement joins TRBV7-9 to TRBJ1-2; tentative D call: TRBD1 (6 bases). Germline assignment: CDR1 SEHNR and CDR2 FQNEAQ (reference sequence). The CDR3 sequence is 13 residues long. V lost 4 bases and J lost 8, with 14 bases in between. As DNA, the CDR3 is TGTGCCAGCAGCTCAGGGGATTCGCGAGGCTACACCTTC. Amino acid sequence: CASSSGDSRGYTF.

The chain links TRBV19 to TRBJ1-2, with D tentatively TRBD1 (5 bases). The germline gives CDR1 LNHDA, CDR2 SQIVND (reference sequence). The CDR3 spans 13 residues. V lost 6 bases and J lost 4, with 12 bases in between. CDR3 nucleotides: TGTGCCAGTAGGCCGGAGGGGACCTATGGCTACACCTTC. Translation gives CASRPEGTYGYTF. The whole variable domain, filled in from reference TRBV19 and TRBJ1-2, reads DGGITQSPKYLFRKEGQNVTLSCEQNLNHDAMYWYRQDPGQGLRLIYYSQIVNDFQKGDIAEGYSVSREKKESFPLTVTSAQKNPTAFYLCASRPEGTYGYTFGSGTRLTVV.

The gene calls are TRBV14 and TRBJ1-1; no firm D call. Germline CDR1 SGHDN, CDR2 FVKESK. V was shortened by 1 base and J by 8 bases, with 11 bases between the two germline ends. CDR3 length: 13 residues. CDR3 protein: CASSQGARGEAFF. CDR3 nucleotide sequence: TGTGCCAGCAGCCAAGGGGCCCGGGGAGAAGCTTTCTTT.

V usage is TRBV5-4 and J usage is TRBJ1-6; D perhaps matches TRBD1 (6 bases). CDR1 is SGHNT and CDR2 is YYREEE in the germline V gene (reference sequence). The CDR3 spans 17 residues. V lost 2 bases to trimming and J lost 5 bases, with 17 bases between them. DNA of the CDR3: TGTGCCAGCAGCTTATTTACAGGGTTCCGTAATAATTCACCCCTCCACTTT. Translating gives CASSLFTGFRNNSPLHF.

The CDR3 coding sequence is TGTGCCAGCAGCCAAGTTCCAGGGTATGGCTACACCTTC. Its protein is CASSQVPGYGYTF. The rearrangement uses TRBV14 and TRBJ1-2, with D tentatively TRBD1 (5 bases). Germline V gene data show CDR1 as SGHDN and CDR2 as FVKESK. Deletions cut 1 base from V and 5 bases from J, with 8 bases between. The length of the CDR3 is 13 residues.

In nucleotides, the CDR3 is TGTGCCAGCAGCTTAGTCCAGGGCATATCGCATGAAGCTTTCTTT. Its protein is CASSLVQGISHEAFF. The rearrangement joins TRBV7-2 to TRBJ1-1; a weak D match, TRBD1 (5 bases). Trimming shortened V by 1 base and J by 7 bases, and 16 bases separated the two germline ends. Looked up from germline, CDR1 is SGHTA and CDR2 is FQGNSA. The CDR3 contains 15 residues.

The V and J genes are TRBV6-2 or TRBV6-3 and TRBJ2-2; D gene ambiguous. The CDR3 sequence is 14 residues long. The V gene lost 4 bases and the J gene lost 9 bases, with 15 bases spanning the gap. Germline CDR1 reads MNHEY; CDR2 reads SVGEGT. The CDR3 nucleotides are TGTGCCAGCAGTTTGCGCCGAAATTCAAGGGAGCTGTTTTTT. Its translation: CASSLRRNSRELFF.

J is TRBJ2-7 and V is TRBV4-3; TRBD1 matches 9 bases. The trim removed 3 bases at V and 1 base at J, leaving 7 bases unmatched. Germline V gene sequence: CDR1 LGHNA, CDR2 YSLEER. This CDR3 contains 16 residues. CDR3 in amino acids: CASSHRTGGASYEQYF. The CDR3 nucleotides read TGCGCCAGCAGCCATCGAACAGGGGGCGCTTCCTACGAGCAGTACTTC.

The chain uses TRBV10-3 and TRBJ2-1; 13 bases map to TRBD2. Losses at the gene ends were 10 bases for V and 5 bases for J; bases not matched to a gene: 8. CDR1 and CDR2 from the germline V gene are ENHRY and SYGVKD. The CDR3 spans 15 residues. The CDR3 nucleotides are TGTGCCACACAAAAGACTAGCGGGGGGAACAATGAGCAGTTCTTC. This gives the protein CATQKTSGGNNEQFF.

The V and J genes are TRBV30 and TRBJ1-4; 11 bases are shared with TRBD1. Germline CDR1 reads GTSNPN; CDR2 reads SVGIG (reference sequence). CDR3 length: 15 amino acids. The J segment lost 11 bases and the V segment lost 1 base, leaving 9 bases of the junction unmatched. The CDR3 spells CAWSAPTGTGGKLFF. CDR3 nucleotide sequence: TGTGCCTGGAGTGCCCCGACCGGGACAGGGGGGAAACTGTTTTTT. The variable domain in full, with the rest retrieved from reference TRBV30 and TRBJ1-4, is SQTIHQWPATLVQPVGSPLSLECTVEGTSNPNLYWYRQAAGRGLQLLFYSVGIGQISSEVPQNLSASRPQDRQFILSSKKLLLSDSGFYLCAWSAPTGTGGKLFFGSGTQLSVL.

This chain links TRBV7-2 with TRBJ1-2, with TRBD1 matching over 9 bases. V dropped 5 bases and J dropped 4; count of bases not matched to a gene: 11. CDR3 length: 16 amino acids. The V gene's germline CDR1 is SGHTA and CDR2 FQGNSA. This CDR3 reads CASSSPLGQGGYGYTF. The CDR3 coding sequence is TGTGCCAGCAGCAGTCCGTTGGGACAGGGTGGCTATGGCTACACCTTC.

The chain couples TRBV30 to TRBJ1-5; D remains unclear. This CDR3 contains 14 residues. Germline assignment: CDR1 GTSNPN and CDR2 SVGIG (reference sequence). V was cut by 0 bases and J by 1 base, with 7 bases left in between. CDR3 in amino acids: CAWSVLTSNQPQHF. The CDR3 region has the DNA TGTGCCTGGAGTGTACTCACCAGCAATCAGCCCCAGCATTTT.

This chain joins TRBV3-1 (or the pseudogene TRBV3-2) and TRBJ1-5; no clear D. The germline V and J ends were trimmed by 0 bases and 6 bases, with 12 bases remaining between them. Per the germline V gene, CDR1 is LGHDT and CDR2 is YNNKEL (reference sequence). The length of the CDR3 is 15 residues. As DNA, the CDR3 is TGTGCCAGCAGCCAAGACTCGGGGAGAGGTCAGCCCCAGCATTTT. As protein: CASSQDSGRGQPQHF.

This sequence joins TRBV3-1 (or the pseudogene TRBV3-2) and TRBJ2-7; D not certain. This CDR3 has 12 residues. Trimming removed 3 bases from V and 4 bases from J, with 7 bases in between. Per germline, CDR1 LGHDT and CDR2 YNNKEL (reference sequence). The chain's CDR3 is CASSQSGYEQYF. Written as DNA, the CDR3 is TGTGCCAGCAGCCAGTCAGGATACGAGCAGTACTTC.

CDR3 nucleotides: TGTGCCAGCAGCCAACGACAGGGTGGCACCGGGGAGCTGTTTTTT. It translates to CASSQRQGGTGELFF. V is TRBV3-1 (or the pseudogene TRBV3-2) and J is TRBJ2-2; 7 nucleotides align to TRBD1. Trimming cost V 2 bases and J 4 bases; bases outside gene matches: 4. This CDR3 is 15 amino acids long. Germline assignment: CDR1 LGHDT and CDR2 YNNKEL (reference sequence).